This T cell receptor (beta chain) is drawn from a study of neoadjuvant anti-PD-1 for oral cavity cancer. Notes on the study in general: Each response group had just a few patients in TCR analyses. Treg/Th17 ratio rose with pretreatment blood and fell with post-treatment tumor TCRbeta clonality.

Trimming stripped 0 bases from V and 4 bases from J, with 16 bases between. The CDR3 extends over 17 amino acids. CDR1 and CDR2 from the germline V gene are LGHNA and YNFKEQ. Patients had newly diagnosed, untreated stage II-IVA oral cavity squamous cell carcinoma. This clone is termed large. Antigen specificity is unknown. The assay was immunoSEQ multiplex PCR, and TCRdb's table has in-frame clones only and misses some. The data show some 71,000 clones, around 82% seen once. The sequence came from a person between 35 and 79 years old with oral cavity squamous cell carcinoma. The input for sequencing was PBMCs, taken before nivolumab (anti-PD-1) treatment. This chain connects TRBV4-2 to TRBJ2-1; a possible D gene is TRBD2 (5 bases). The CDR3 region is CASSQDLLAFIYNEQFF. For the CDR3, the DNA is TGTGCCAGCAGCCAAGATTTGCTAGCCTTCATTTACAATGAGCAGTTCTTC.